What follows are 28 T cell receptor beta chains derived from one specimen sequenced in a study of CD8+CD57+ T cells in acquired aplastic anemia. Only patients with CD8+CD57+ cell expansion on flow cytometry were chosen for sequencing. The template for TCR beta VDJ and CDR3 sequence profiling was genomic DNA. Each CDR3 protein is one row after TCRdb ran MiXCR on the reads. The sample holds around 430,000 distinct CDR3 sequences, roughly a third seen once. The sequenced material came from sorted CD4+, CD8+, or CD8+CD57+ T cells (not recorded which) from PBMCs. All receptors come from a human donor with aplastic anemia.

This clonotype was recorded many times. The chain carries TRBV6-6 and TRBJ1-6; unclear D gene. CDR1 and CDR2 from the germline V gene are MNHNY and SVGAGI (reference sequence). V lost 2 bases and J 14 bases, leaving 7 bases between the germline ends. This CDR3 has 11 residues. CDR3 in amino acids: CASSYPGTLHF. The DNA for the CDR3 is TGTGCCAGCAGTTACCCCGGCACCCTCCACTTT.

The V call is TRBV2, the J call TRBJ2-7; 14 bases match TRBD2. The V gene end was trimmed by 4 bases and the J gene end by 4 bases; junction bases not matched to a gene: 18. This CDR3 has 20 amino acids. Germline CDR1 reads SNHLY; CDR2 reads FYNNEI. The CDR3 region has the DNA TGTGCCAGCAGTGCTAGAGACCCCTCGACTAGCGGGAGGGAGAGGTACGAGCAGTACTTC. Its protein product is CASSARDPSTSGRERYEQYF.

The genes are TRBV7-9 and TRBJ2-5, with D possibly TRBD2 on 6 matching bases. The CDR3 covers 15 residues. V gave up 3 bases and J gave up 5 bases, with 16 bases separating them. The germline gives CDR1 SEHNR, CDR2 FQNEAQ (reference sequence). Written as DNA, the CDR3 is TGTGCCAGCAGCTTCCCTAAAGGGACTGGCGAGACCCAGTACTTC. Protein product: CASSFPKGTGETQYF.

V gene TRBV30 combines with J gene TRBJ2-7; D is unclear. V was pared by 5 bases and J by 6 bases, with 14 bases between. The germline CDR1 and CDR2 sequences are GTSNPN and SVGIG (reference sequence). The CDR3 covers 12 residues. The CDR3 sequence is CAWSKGSGEQYF. Written as DNA, the CDR3 is TGTGCCTGGTCCAAGGGAAGTGGCGAGCAGTACTTC.

J is TRBJ2-4 and V is TRBV14, with a weak D call TRBD1 (6 bases). V dropped 2 bases and J dropped 1 base, with 9 bases sitting between them. Germline loops: CDR1 SGHDN, CDR2 FVKESK. The CDR3 spans 15 residues. CDR3 amino acids: CASSQITGAKNIQYF. In nucleotides, the CDR3 is TGTGCCAGCAGCCAAATAACAGGGGCCAAAAACATTCAGTACTTC.

This clonotype was observed at least ten times. The chain employs TRBV24-1 and TRBJ2-3; perhaps TRBD2 as D (5 bases). V lost 3 bases and J 4 bases, leaving 10 bases between the germline ends. Germline CDR1 reads KGHDR; CDR2 reads SFDVKD. This CDR3 region has 14 residues. The CDR3 loop is CATSDTRGSDTQYF. The CDR3, as DNA: TGTGCCACCAGTGATACAAGAGGGTCAGATACGCAGTATTTT.

The CDR3 loop is CASSLASGRGGGSEQFF. CDR3 nucleotide sequence: TGCGCCAGCAGCTTGGCTAGCGGGAGAGGGGGAGGTTCGGAGCAGTTCTTC. The chain uses TRBV5-1 and TRBJ2-1; TRBD2 matches 10 bases. With V trimmed by 0 bases and J by 10 bases, 13 bases remained unmatched. The CDR3 covers 17 residues. Germline lookup yields CDR1 SGHRS and CDR2 YFSETQ.

This clonotype has a handful of counts. J is TRBJ1-1 and V is TRBV12-3 or TRBV12-4, with D unclear. This CDR3 region has 11 residues. Between the trimmed V and J ends, which lost 7 bases and 5 bases, there was a span of 8 bases. In nucleotides, the CDR3 is TGTGCCAGCACCCGAACTACTGAAGCTTTCTTT. Translation: CASTRTTEAFF.

The chain couples TRBV2 to TRBJ2-5; D not certain. Germline V gene sequence: CDR1 SNHLY, CDR2 FYNNEI. This CDR3 has 14 residues. V lost 3 bases, J lost 2 bases, and 10 bases lay in between. CDR3 coding DNA: TGTGCCAGCAGTGACCAGATACAACAAGAGACCCAGTACTTC. This sequence encodes CASSDQIQQETQYF.

V gene TRBV18 combines with J gene TRBJ1-2; D is ambiguous. CDR1 is KGHSH, CDR2 LQKENI, per germline. The CDR3 consists of 13 residues. V shed 3 bases and J shed 8 bases, with 13 bases lying between them. The chain's CDR3 is CASSPPTATGYTF. The CDR3 DNA reads TGTGCCAGCTCACCTCCTACAGCGACCGGCTACACCTTC.

In this sample, this clonotype turned up many times. This chain joins TRBV19 and TRBJ2-7; 10 positions match TRBD2. V was pared by 3 bases and J by 4 bases, with 6 bases of the junction left unmatched. Germline-derived CDR1 and CDR2 are LNHDA and SQIVND (reference sequence). The CDR3 runs 15 residues. The CDR3 coding sequence is TGTGCCAGTAGTATGCCTAGCGGGAGAGTGTACGAGCAGTACTTC. Protein product: CASSMPSGRVYEQYF.

The CDR3, as DNA: TGTGCCACCAGGCCGGGTTCGGACAGGGGGCAAGCTTTCTTT. Its translation: CATRPGSDRGQAFF. J is TRBJ1-1 and V is TRBV24-1; 11 nucleotides match TRBD1. Germline V lookup: CDR1 KGHDR, CDR2 SFDVKD. This CDR3 region has 14 residues. The ends lost 7 bases at V and 9 bases at J; junction bases unmatched: 9.

The chain has TRBV14 and TRBJ1-1; 7 positions match TRBD1. Per germline, CDR1 SGHDN and CDR2 FVKESK. With 3 bases clipped from V and 3 bases from J, the junction kept 4 bases outside the gene matches. CDR3 length: 14 residues. The CDR3, as DNA: TGTGCCAGCAGCCACGGGACAGTTTACACTGAAGCTTTCTTT. Protein: CASSHGTVYTEAFF.

V usage is TRBV10-3 and J usage is TRBJ2-3; the D gene is possibly TRBD2 (6 bases). Trimming shortened V by 10 bases and J by 2 bases, and 19 bases separated the two germline ends. The CDR3 contains 15 residues. CDR1 is ENHRY and CDR2 is SYGVKD in the germline V gene. CDR3: CASSVSGSPTDTQYF. In DNA form, the CDR3 reads TGTGCCAGCAGCGTGAGCGGGTCTCCCACAGATACGCAGTATTTT.

There are many counts of this clonotype. The J gene is TRBJ2-3, the V gene TRBV11-2; 14 bases map to TRBD2. Germline lookup yields CDR1 SGHAT and CDR2 FQNNGV. This CDR3 has 16 residues. The V gene end was trimmed by 4 bases and the J gene end by 3 bases; junction bases not matched to a gene: 3. CDR3: CASSSRTSGGTDTQYF. CDR3 nucleotide sequence: TGTGCCAGCAGCTCTCGGACTAGCGGGGGGACAGATACGCAGTATTTT.

The chain employs TRBV25-1 and TRBJ2-6; the D gene is possibly TRBD2 (6 bases). CDR3 length: 19 residues. Germline V gene lookup returns CDR1 MGHDK and CDR2 SYGVNS. V lost 8 bases to trimming and J lost 4 bases, with 27 bases between them. This CDR3 is CASSIGEYMTREGANVLTF. The CDR3 DNA reads TGTGCCAGCTCTATCGGCGAGTACATGACCCGGGAGGGGGCCAACGTCCTGACTTTC.

As for this clonotype: This may come from a read error, since a much larger clone is one base off. This chain connects TRBV20-1 to TRBJ1-5; D ambiguous. Germline V gene lookup returns CDR1 DFQATT and CDR2 SNEGSKA (reference sequence). The CDR3 length is 13 residues. V lost 5 bases to trimming and J lost 11 bases, with 19 bases between them. CDR3 coding DNA: TGCAGTGCTTCTGACACGCCGGTTGAGGCCCAGCATTTT. Its protein product is CSASDTPVEAQHF.

This clonotype was observed a few times. The junction departs from germline at one end; a sequencing error may be responsible. The genes are TRBV10-3 and TRBJ1-6, with D possibly matching TRBD1 (5 bases). The CDR3 length is 15 residues. Germline CDR1 is ENHRY and CDR2 is SYGVKD. The CDR3 nucleotides read TGTGCCAGCAGTAATCGGGGACTGTATAATTCACCCCTCCACTTT. This sequence encodes CASSNRGLYNSPLHF.

This clonotype has only a few counts. The J gene is TRBJ2-7, the V gene TRBV6-2 or TRBV6-3, with D maybe TRBD2 (6 bases). V dropped 2 bases and J dropped 6 bases, with 17 bases sitting between them. CDR3 length: 15 amino acids. Germline-derived CDR1 and CDR2 are MNHEY and SVGEGT. The CDR3 loop reads CASSYLGTRNAEQYF. The CDR3 nucleotides are TGTGCCAGCAGTTACCTCGGGACTCGGAATGCCGAGCAGTACTTC.

This clonotype was counted between two and nine times. Germline is not matched at one junction end, which may reflect a read error. V gene TRBV25-1 combines with J gene TRBJ2-7; 10 positions match TRBD2. This CDR3 has 17 residues. Germline CDR1 and CDR2: MGHDK and SYGVNS. CDR3 amino acids: CASSQAFLLAGSYEQYF. In DNA, the CDR3 is TGCGCCAGCAGCCAAGCGTTTTTACTAGCGGGATCCTACGAGCAGTACTTC.

There are a few counts of this clonotype. The J gene is TRBJ1-1, the V gene TRBV7-9; weak D call: TRBD1 (5 bases). The V gene's germline CDR1 is SEHNR and CDR2 FQNEAQ (reference sequence). V was trimmed by 6 bases and J by 0 bases, leaving 8 bases between them. There are 13 residues in the CDR3. The CDR3 protein is CASRGRLNTEAFF. CDR3 DNA sequence: TGTGCCAGCAGGGGACGGTTGAACACTGAAGCTTTCTTT.

This clonotype has a count of ten or more. This chain connects TRBV10-2 to TRBJ1-3; possible D gene TRBD1, 5 bases. The V gene lost 8 bases and the J gene lost 4 bases, with 15 bases spanning the gap. The CDR3 is made up of 14 amino acids. Per germline, CDR1 WSHSY and CDR2 SAAADI. CDR3 DNA sequence: TGCGCCAGCGTGGGTACAGGAACCGGAAACACCATATATTTT. Its translation is CASVGTGTGNTIYF.

For this clonotype: Since no conserved phenylalanine or tryptophan closes the CDR3, a read error is the likely cause. The DNA is left out, because the CDR3 cannot be placed on it with certainty; the CDR3 is given as TCRdb lists it. The genes are TRBV6-1 and TRBJ2-5; TRBD1 was called by the table and not checked on the DNA. Germline CDR1 and CDR2: MNHNS and SASEGT. The CDR3 is made up of 13 amino acids, end residues included. The CDR3 loop is CASSADLRGTLLS.

This clonotype was seen a handful of times. The chain is built from TRBV5-1 and TRBJ1-3; D not certain. V lost 0 bases, J lost 0 bases, and 7 bases lay in between. CDR3 size: 15 residues. CDR1 and CDR2 (germline): SGHRS, YFSETQ. The CDR3 bases are TGCGCCAGCAGCTTGGTCAGACCCTCTGGAAACACCATATATTTT. Its translation is CASSLVRPSGNTIYF. The whole variable domain, filled in from reference TRBV5-1 and TRBJ1-3, reads KAGVTQTPRYLIKTRGQQVTLSCSPISGHRSVSWYQQTPGQGLQFLFEYFSETQRNKGNFPGRFSGRQFSNSRSEMNVSTLELGDSALYLCASSLVRPSGNTIYFGEGSWLTVV.

The chain links TRBV19 to TRBJ2-2; D unresolved. The CDR3 contains 14 residues. The V gene's germline CDR1 is LNHDA and CDR2 SQIVND (reference sequence). The V and J ends lost 5 bases and 6 bases respectively, with 13 bases between them. This chain's CDR3 is CASSLFLTPGELFF. In DNA, the CDR3 is TGTGCCAGTAGTTTGTTCCTAACCCCCGGGGAGCTGTTTTTT.

Ten or more counts support this clonotype. This chain links TRBV2 with TRBJ2-7, with D unclear. V lost 1 base and J lost 2, with 9 bases in between. CDR1 SNHLY and CDR2 FYNNEI come from the germline V gene. CDR3 size: 14 residues. Here the CDR3 reads CASSEEAYPYEQYF. In nucleotides, the CDR3 is TGTGCCAGCAGTGAAGAAGCATACCCCTACGAGCAGTACTTC.

This clonotype was recorded a few times. The chain employs TRBV19 and TRBJ1-1, with 9 bases that match TRBD1. This CDR3 has 17 amino acids. J was trimmed by 1 base and V by 3 bases; bases with no gene match: 9. Germline V CDR1 and CDR2: LNHDA, SQIVND (reference sequence). CDR3 nucleotide sequence: TGTGCCAGTAGTATCCTACAGGGGGCGCTGGGGAACACTGAAGCTTTCTTT. Encoded protein: CASSILQGALGNTEAFF.

The table lists this clonotype with a few counts. This chain joins TRBV6-5 and TRBJ2-5; the D call may be TRBD1 or TRBD2 (5 bases each). Trimming removed 2 bases from V and 1 base from J, with 8 bases in between. CDR3 length equals 14 residues. From germline, CDR1 is MNHEY and CDR2 SVGAGI. CDR3 in DNA: TGTGCCAGCAGTTACGGGGGAGTCCAAGAGACCCAGTACTTC. Translating gives CASSYGGVQETQYF.